Listed below are T cell receptor beta chains from one sample, sequenced in a study of blood T cell repertoires in COVID-19. The protocol was immunoSEQ multiplex PCR, while the TCRdb copy is restricted to in-frame clones and leaves out a portion. Of around 250,000 clones detected, 70% to 90% appear once; the ten largest clones hold 5% to 8%. Sequencing input: PBMCs or T cells enriched from blood (not recorded which). The source is a woman aged 50 to 60 who had been exposed to COVID-19. Both conserved end residues are part of each CDR3. A D gene is named only where the DNA matches it firmly. A row's size may be missing; if present it is once, few, many or a size class.

abundance	v_gene	d_gene	j_gene	CDR3aa	CDR3nt
.	TRBV14	.	TRBJ2-3	CASSQDWGYRTDTQYF	TGTGCCAGCAGCCAAGACTGGGGCTACCGCACAGATACGCAGTATTTT
once	TRBV11-2	.	TRBJ1-4	CASSWGGHEKLFF	TGTGCCAGCAGCTGGGGGGGGCATGAAAAACTGTTTTTT
once	TRBV15	.	TRBJ1-5	CATSRERGTGQPQHF	TGTGCCACCAGCAGAGAGAGGGGGACGGGGCAGCCCCAGCATTTT
once	TRBV5-1	TRBD1	TRBJ1-1	CASSIQGDTEAFF	TGCGCCAGCAGCATACAGGGGGACACTGAAGCTTTCTTT
.	TRBV12-3/TRBV12-4	.	TRBJ1-6	CASSPRGSSPLHF	TGTGCCAGCAGCCCGCGGGGGAGCTCACCCCTCCACTTT
.	TRBV13	TRBD1	TRBJ1-2	CASSAGTVAYGYTF	TGTGCCAGCAGCGCCGGGACAGTCGCCTATGGCTACACCTTC
few	TRBV28	.	TRBJ1-2	CASSLMGSGYTF	TGTGCCAGCAGTTTAATGGGGAGCGGCTACACCTTC
.	TRBV18	TRBD1	TRBJ2-7	CASSPGQVEGEQYF	TGTGCCAGCTCACCCGGACAGGTTGAAGGCGAGCAGTACTTC
.	TRBV15	.	TRBJ1-4	CATSRDLPDSFGEKLFF	TGTGCCACCAGCAGAGATTTGCCGGACAGTTTTGGGGAAAAACTGTTTTTT
.	TRBV5-1	.	TRBJ2-6	CASSFTGGGTSGANVLTF	TGCGCCAGCAGCTTTACAGGGGGAGGGACCTCTGGGGCCAACGTCCTGACTTTC
few	TRBV7-9	TRBD2	TRBJ2-1	CASSSPSAGGTVGEQFF	TGTGCCAGCAGCTCCCCCAGCGCGGGGGGGACCGTCGGGGAGCAGTTCTTC
.	TRBV7-2	.	TRBJ1-1	CASSSGSKNTEAFF	TGTGCCAGCAGCTCAGGGTCAAAGAACACTGAAGCTTTCTTT
.	TRBV7-8	TRBD2	TRBJ2-2	CASSPKTSGGYGTGELFF	TGTGCCAGCAGCCCCAAGACTAGCGGGGGTTATGGCACCGGGGAGCTGTTTTTT
.	TRBV30	TRBD1	TRBJ1-5	CAWSLGTGPNQPQHF	TGTGCCTGGAGTTTAGGGACAGGTCCTAATCAGCCCCAGCATTTT
.	TRBV29-1	TRBD1	TRBJ1-2	CSVATGSHGGYTF	TGCAGCGTCGCGACAGGGTCCCATGGGGGCTACACCTTC
.	TRBV7-2	TRBD1	TRBJ1-4	CASSPRTGWGEKLFF	TGTGCCAGCAGCCCGAGGACAGGGTGGGGTGAAAAACTGTTTTTT
.	TRBV12-3/TRBV12-4	.	TRBJ1-4	CASSLRQGEKLFF	TGTGCCAGCAGTTTAAGGCAGGGAGAAAAACTGTTTTTT
many	TRBV7-3	TRBD1	TRBJ2-1	CASSSRQGTGNEQFF	TGTGCCAGCAGCTCAAGACAGGGGACAGGGAATGAGCAGTTCTTC
.	TRBV2	.	TRBJ1-4	CASSEKTAAPEKLFF	TGTGCCAGCAGCGAAAAGACCGCGGCACCTGAAAAACTGTTTTTT
.	TRBV4-2	TRBD1	TRBJ2-6	CASRPGGSGANVLTF	TGTGCCAGCAGGCCAGGGGGTTCTGGGGCCAACGTCCTGACTTTC
once	TRBV28	.	TRBJ1-1	CASNQAGNTEAFF	TGTGCCAGCAATCAAGCAGGTAACACTGAAGCTTTCTTT
.	TRBV11-2	.	TRBJ1-4	CASSLTRGLTNEKLFF	TGTGCCAGCAGCTTAACTAGGGGGTTAACTAATGAAAAACTGTTTTTT
.	TRBV23-1	.	TRBJ1-5	CASSHQVLSGHSNQPQHF	TGCGCCAGCAGTCACCAGGTGCTTTCAGGGCATAGCAATCAGCCCCAGCATTTT
.	TRBV14	.	TRBJ1-1	CASSPEVGAAFF	TGTGCCAGCAGCCCCGAGGTTGGGGCCGCTTTCTTT
.	TRBV28	.	TRBJ2-2	CASTRQANTGELFF	TGTGCCAGCACACGACAGGCCAACACCGGGGAGCTGTTTTTT
.	TRBV11-1	TRBD1	TRBJ2-2	CASSLSPGGNTGELFF	TGTGCCAGCAGCTTATCCCCAGGGGGAAACACCGGGGAGCTGTTTTTT
.	TRBV12-5	.	TRBJ1-5	CASGLEAGQPQHF	TGTGCTAGTGGCCTGGAGGCCGGACAGCCCCAGCATTTT
.	TRBV7-9	TRBD1	TRBJ1-2	CASSGRQGAFYGYTF	TGTGCCAGCAGCGGGAGACAGGGGGCCTTCTATGGCTACACCTTC
.	TRBV28	.	TRBJ1-1	CASSAEVSRNTEAFF	TGTGCCAGCAGTGCCGAGGTGAGCCGTAACACTGAAGCTTTCTTT
.	TRBV18	.	TRBJ2-3	CASSPRSGQDTQYF	TGTGCCAGCTCACCACGGTCAGGGCAAGATACGCAGTATTTT
.	TRBV7-8	TRBD1	TRBJ1-1	CASSLGGGRVAFF	TGTGCCAGCAGCTTAGGAGGGGGCAGGGTAGCTTTCTTT
.	TRBV24-1	.	TRBJ1-2	CATSDARAVYGYTF	TGTGCCACCAGTGACGCCAGAGCGGTCTATGGCTACACCTTC